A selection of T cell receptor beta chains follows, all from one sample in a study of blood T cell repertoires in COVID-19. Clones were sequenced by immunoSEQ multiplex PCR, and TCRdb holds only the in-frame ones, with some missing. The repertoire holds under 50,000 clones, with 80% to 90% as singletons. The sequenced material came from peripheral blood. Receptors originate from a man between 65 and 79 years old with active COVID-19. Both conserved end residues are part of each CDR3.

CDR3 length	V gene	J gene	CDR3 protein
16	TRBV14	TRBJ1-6	CASSQGLTGRNSPLHF
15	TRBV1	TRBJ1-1	CTSSQAPSGRTEAFF
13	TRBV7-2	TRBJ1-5	CASSLVGNQPQHF
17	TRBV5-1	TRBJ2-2	CASSRGLAGGYTGELFF
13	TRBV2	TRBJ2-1	CASKGGKGNEQFF
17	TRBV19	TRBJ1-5	CASSIDLRTGGNQPQHF
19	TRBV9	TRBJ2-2	CASSARGLAGGTNTGELFF
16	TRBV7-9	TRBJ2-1	CASSSVEPGAGNEQFF
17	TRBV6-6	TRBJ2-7	CASSPREEGLLVYEQYF
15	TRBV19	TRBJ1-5	CASSKDRQSDQPQHF
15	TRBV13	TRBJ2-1	CASSLGGSKGYEQFF
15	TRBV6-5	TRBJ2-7	CASTGAVAGGYEQYF
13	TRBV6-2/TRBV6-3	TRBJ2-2	CASSYINTGELFF
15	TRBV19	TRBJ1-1	CASSLTGMGNTEAFF
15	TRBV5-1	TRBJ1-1	CASSLDTGRGTEAFF
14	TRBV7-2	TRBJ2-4	CASSLGQGDNIQYF
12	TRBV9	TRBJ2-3	CASSLPSDTQYF
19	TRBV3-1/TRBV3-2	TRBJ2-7	CASSQDAPDTKDYQGEQYF
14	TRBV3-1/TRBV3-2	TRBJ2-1	CASSTGTVNNEQFF
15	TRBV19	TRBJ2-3	CASSIGLAGTDTQYF
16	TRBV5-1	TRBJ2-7	CASSLGYGQQGGEQYF
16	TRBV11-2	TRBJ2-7	CASSGMFGGGTYEQYF
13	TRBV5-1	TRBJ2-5	CASSDGQGETQYF
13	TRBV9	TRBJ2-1	CASSVGGEREQFF
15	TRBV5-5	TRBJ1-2	CASSLVRTEVYGYTF
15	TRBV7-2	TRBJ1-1	CASSLRTAGGTEAFF
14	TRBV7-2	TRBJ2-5	CASSLVGREETQYF
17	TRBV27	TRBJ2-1	CASSLDPPSGGALEQFF
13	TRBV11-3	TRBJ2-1	CASSSDRINEQFF
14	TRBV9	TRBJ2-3	CASSPEPQADTQYF
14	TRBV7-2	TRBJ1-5	CASSPGQGFQPQHF
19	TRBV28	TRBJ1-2	CASSLRASTGIVWMYGYTF
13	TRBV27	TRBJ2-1	CASSSDRGNEQFF
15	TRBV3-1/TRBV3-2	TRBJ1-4	CASSKRGTTNEKLFF
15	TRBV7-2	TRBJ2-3	CASSLNPLLTDTQYF
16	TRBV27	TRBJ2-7	CASAALTGTGSYEQYF
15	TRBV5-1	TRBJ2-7	CASTPAGVFGSEQYF
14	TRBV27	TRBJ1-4	CASSYYATNEKLFF
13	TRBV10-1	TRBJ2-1	CASKTSGGDEQFF
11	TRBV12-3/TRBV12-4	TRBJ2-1	CASSPGNEQFF
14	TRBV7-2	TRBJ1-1	CASSLEVRDTEAFF
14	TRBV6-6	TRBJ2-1	CASSPGGRFDEQFF
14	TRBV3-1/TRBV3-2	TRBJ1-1	CASSRGRGLTEAFF
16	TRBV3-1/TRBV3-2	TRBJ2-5	CASSQDPLAGEETQYF
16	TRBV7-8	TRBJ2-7	CASSPSSRRNSYEQYF
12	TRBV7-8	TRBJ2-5	CASSLSGETQYF